These T cell receptor beta chains were read from a single sample in a study of regulatory T cells in long-lasting Graves disease. TCRdb reprocessed the multiplex PCR reads via MiXCR and lists one record per CDR3 protein. Of some 250,000 distinct CDR3 sequences listed, 15% to 20% are singletons. The same sample was also used in a study of T cells in Graves' hyperthyroidism and ophthalmopathy.

The specimen was peripheral blood mononuclear cells (PBMCs), collected at new diagnosis, from a patient treated with antithyroid drugs. The receptors stem from a woman aged 25 to 45 with Graves disease. Each CDR3 is given with its conserved first and last residue. The D gene is left open where the match is weak. Clone size appears in some rows only: once, few, many, or a class for an expanded clone.

D,size,V,J,DNA,CDR3
TRBD2,many,TRBV12-3/TRBV12-4,TRBJ2-1,TGTGCCAGCAGTTTAGCGGGGGGACTAGCGAATGAGCAGTTCTTC,CASSLAGGLANEQFF
NA,many,TRBV7-2,TRBJ2-5,TGTGCCAGCAGCACGGACGGTAGCTCTCGTTGGGAGACCCAGTACTTC,CASSTDGSSRWETQYF
NA,many,TRBV5-5,TRBJ2-5,TGTGCCAGCAGCTACCCGACTCCCCGGATTGTCCAAGAGACCCAGTACTTC,CASSYPTPRIVQETQYF
NA,many,TRBV5-1,TRBJ2-5,TGCGCCAGCAGCTTGACAGCTTCCCGAGAGACCCAGTACTTC,CASSLTASRETQYF
NA,many,TRBV12-3/TRBV12-4,TRBJ1-1,TGTGCCAGCAGTTTACCGGGATCCATGAACACTGAAGCTTTCTTT,CASSLPGSMNTEAFF
NA,NA,TRBV27,TRBJ2-3,TGTGCCAGCAAGCCCCTCGACCCAAGCACAGATACGCAGTATTTT,CASKPLDPSTDTQYF
NA,many,TRBV7-9,TRBJ2-1,TGTGCCAGCAGCCCAAACCCCGGGGATGAGCAGTTCTTC,CASSPNPGDEQFF
TRBD1,many,TRBV5-1,TRBJ1-5,TGCGCCAGCAGCTGGAGGCCAATGGACAGGGTGGATCAGCCCCAGCATTTT,CASSWRPMDRVDQPQHF
NA,NA,TRBV12-3/TRBV12-4,TRBJ2-1,TGTGCCAGCACGAAAGCCAGGGGGGAGTACAATGAGCAGTTCTTC,CASTKARGEYNEQFF
NA,many,TRBV5-1,TRBJ1-3,TGCGCCAGCAGCTTGTGGCGAAGCTCTGGAAACACCATATATTTT,CASSLWRSSGNTIYF
NA,NA,TRBV19,TRBJ1-1,TGTGCCAGTAGTATAAGCTCGTGGGGGGAGACTGAAGCTTTCTTT,CASSISSWGETEAFF
TRBD2,few,TRBV2,TRBJ2-1,TGTGCCAGCGGGGGGACTAGCGGGGGGCATGAGCAGTTCTTC,CASGGTSGGHEQFF
NA,many,TRBV2,TRBJ1-6,TGTGCCAGCAGTGTCCAGGAGCCAAGGAATTCACCCCTCCACTTT,CASSVQEPRNSPLHF
TRBD1,many,TRBV11-2,TRBJ2-5,TGTGCCAGCAGCACCGGACAGGTACAAGAGACCCAGTACTTC,CASSTGQVQETQYF
NA,few,TRBV19,TRBJ1-6,TGTGCCAGTAACCGGAAGAATTCACCCCTCCACTTT,CASNRKNSPLHF
TRBD1,many,TRBV11-2,TRBJ2-7,TGTGCCAGCAGGTTCGCGCCGGACAGGGGGTTTGAGCAGTACTTC,CASRFAPDRGFEQYF
TRBD1,many,TRBV6-5,TRBJ2-7,TGTGCCAGCAGTTACGGAGGGGGACAGGGCCCATCCTACGAGCAGTACTTC,CASSYGGGQGPSYEQYF
NA,NA,TRBV7-2,TRBJ2-1,TGTGCCAGCAGCTTAAGAGTCGGCCGGAGGGATGAGCAGTTCTTC,CASSLRVGRRDEQFF
TRBD1,many,TRBV5-4,TRBJ1-6,TGTGCCAGCAGCTTGAGTCAGGGGGCGGATGGTTCACCCCTCCACTTT,CASSLSQGADGSPLHF
NA,NA,TRBV5-6,TRBJ2-1,TGTGCCAGCAGCTCTTTGCCGGGGACGAATGAGCAGTTCTTC,CASSSLPGTNEQFF
NA,many,TRBV6-2/TRBV6-3,TRBJ2-5,TGTGCCAGCAGCTTCGGGGGCCCACAAGAGACCCAGTACTTC,CASSFGGPQETQYF
TRBD1,many,TRBV6-2/TRBV6-3,TRBJ2-4,TGTGCCAGCAGTGAATGGGACAGGCGTACCAAAAACATTCAGTACTTC,CASSEWDRRTKNIQYF
TRBD1,many,TRBV11-2,TRBJ2-1,TGTGCCAGCAGCCCCTGGACAGGGGGCTCCTACAATGAGCAGTTCTTC,CASSPWTGGSYNEQFF
NA,few,TRBV5-1,TRBJ2-2,TGCGCCAGCACCCATGGGGGGCACACCGGGGAGCTGTTTTTT,CASTHGGHTGELFF
TRBD2,few,TRBV4-1,TRBJ2-3,TGCGCCAGCAGCCAAGTCGCCGGGGGGGCCGGAGTTTTAGATACGCAGTATTTT,CASSQVAGGAGVLDTQYF
NA,many,TRBV27,TRBJ2-1,TGTGCCAGCAGTTTAGAGTGGGGTATAGACCAACTCAATCAGTTCTTC,CASSLEWGIDQLNQFF
NA,many,TRBV27,TRBJ1-2,TGTGCCAGCAGTCAGCAGGGTACTAACTATGGCTACACCTTC,CASSQQGTNYGYTF
TRBD1,many,TRBV4-1,TRBJ2-5,TGCGCCAGCAGCCATGGGGACAGGGGGAAAGAGACCCAGTACTTC,CASSHGDRGKETQYF
NA,many,TRBV19,TRBJ1-1,TGTGCCAGTAGTATGAGGGCGAACACTGAAGCTTTCTTT,CASSMRANTEAFF
NA,NA,TRBV30,TRBJ1-5,TGTGCCTGGAGTCCGGCAGGTCAGCCCCAGCATTTT,CAWSPAGQPQHF
TRBD1,few,TRBV10-3,TRBJ2-7,TGTGCCACTCACACCGGGACAGCTCCCTACGAGCAGTACTTC,CATHTGTAPYEQYF
NA,many,TRBV27,TRBJ1-6,TGTGCCAGCAGTTTACCAGGGTCGGGAAATTCACCCCTCCACTTT,CASSLPGSGNSPLHF
NA,many,TRBV12-3/TRBV12-4,TRBJ1-5,TGTGCCAGCAGGGGCAGGGAAGACCAGCCCCAGCATTTT,CASRGREDQPQHF
NA,many,TRBV7-6,TRBJ1-5,TGTGCCAGCAGCTTACACGATAGTCGATATAGCAATCAGCCCCAGCATTTT,CASSLHDSRYSNQPQHF
NA,many,TRBV7-9,TRBJ2-3,TGTGCCAGCAGCTTAGCGTCGACGCCGGGGCAGTATTTT,CASSLASTPGQYF
TRBD2,many,TRBV5-1,TRBJ2-7,TGCGCCAGCAGCTTGATCGGCGGCGGGGGGTCCTACGAGCAGTACTTC,CASSLIGGGGSYEQYF
NA,many,TRBV7-2,TRBJ2-5,TGTGCCAGCAGCTTTCGAGGGGGAGCAGAAGAGACCCAGTACTTC,CASSFRGGAEETQYF
NA,many,TRBV7-9,TRBJ2-7,TGTGCCAGCAGCTTAGATCGGTTTCAGGGCTACGAGCAGTACTTC,CASSLDRFQGYEQYF
TRBD1,many,TRBV27,TRBJ1-2,TGTGCCAGCAGTTTGGGCACAGGGGTCTATGGCTACACCTTC,CASSLGTGVYGYTF
NA,many,TRBV5-1,TRBJ1-2,TGCGCCAGCAGCTTGTACCGTCGGGAGGGGTTGCACCATGGCTACACCTTC,CASSLYRREGLHHGYTF
NA,many,TRBV5-4,TRBJ2-5,TGTGCCAGCAGCTTGGACCACGAGACCCAGTACTTC,CASSLDHETQYF
NA,many,TRBV7-2,TRBJ2-5,TGTGCCAGCAGCTCCATGGGAGAGACCCAGTACTTC,CASSSMGETQYF
NA,many,TRBV6-1,TRBJ1-1,TGTGCCAGCAGAGTGGGCACAATGAACACTGAAGCTTTCTTT,CASRVGTMNTEAFF